This T cell receptor (beta chain) was captured by sequencing in a study of blood T cell repertoires in COVID-19 (dated by TCRdb to 2018 to 2020). Background for the entire study: Samples covering the acute and convalescent phases of COVID-19 were provided by collaborators in the United States, Italy and Spain. The prospective study material was composed of cDNA or gDNA derived from T cells, B-cell-depleted T cells, or PBMCs. Deeply sampled blood TCRbeta repertoires from subjects exposed to, actively infected with, or recovered from COVID-19 were included in the dataset. The repertoires were released in a freely available public database intended as a resource for research on the immune response to SARS-CoV-2. The samples were drawn from two sources: the first 160 participants of the ongoing ImmuneRACE study, and 1,000 to 1,500 subjects contributed by 6 global collaborators. Sample metadata almost always included a de-identified subject ID, COVID-19 status, age in years and sex. Where HLA class I and class II types were available, the types were taken from metadata supplied by the sample provider, not from assay-based typing.

What the authors observed across the whole study: The amount of clinical and demographic metadata varied by source and participant and was provided uncurated.

The collaborating institutions used their own protocols to collect whole blood in K2EDTA tubes. Collaborator samples were shipped for TCRbeta analysis as frozen whole blood, isolated PBMCs, or DNA extracted from either sample type. Looking up the germline V gene yields CDR1 SGHNT and CDR2 YENEEA. The CDR3 runs 16 residues from the cysteine to the phenylalanine. Left in the record is the CDR3 DNA by itself, 48 bases read in frame from the first base. For this chain, trimming is 5 bases at the V end and 3 bases at the J end, and the number of junction bases without a gene match is 4. By its share of the sample, this clone is medium-sized (0.01 to 0.1%). It lacks a known antigen. It has no much larger one-base neighbor in the sample; base qualities were not kept. The immunoSEQ Assay, a bias-controlled multiplex PCR, was used to amplify TCRbeta CDR3 regions from genomic DNA. The original pipeline was this. The number of nucleated cells in each sample was estimated by amplification of reference gene primers within the assay. Sequence reads were collapsed and filtered to measure the absolute abundance of every unique TCRbeta CDR3 rearrangement. For each sample, productive Simpson clonality was calculated by taking the square root of Simpson's diversity index across productive rearrangements. Held by TCRdb, this immuneACCESS table contains in-frame sequences only and omits some clones. Under half of the omission traces to an unresolved V gene where checked; the cause of the rest is unknown. V and J calls and clone size are given by that table; D and trimming were obtained from the DNA. This sample comprises tens of thousands of clones, more than 80% of them detected only once. The ten top clones hold 25% to 35% of the sample.

The sequenced sample consisted of peripheral blood. The receptor chain draws on TRBV11-3 and TRBJ2-1; 13 of the junction bases match TRBD2. The sequence derives from a man between 50 and 59 years old with active or convalescent COVID-19. The CDR3 sequence is CASSLGTSGVYNEQFF. The sequenced DNA is TGTGCCAGCAGCCTCGGGACTAGCGGGGTCTACAATGAGCAGTTCTTC.